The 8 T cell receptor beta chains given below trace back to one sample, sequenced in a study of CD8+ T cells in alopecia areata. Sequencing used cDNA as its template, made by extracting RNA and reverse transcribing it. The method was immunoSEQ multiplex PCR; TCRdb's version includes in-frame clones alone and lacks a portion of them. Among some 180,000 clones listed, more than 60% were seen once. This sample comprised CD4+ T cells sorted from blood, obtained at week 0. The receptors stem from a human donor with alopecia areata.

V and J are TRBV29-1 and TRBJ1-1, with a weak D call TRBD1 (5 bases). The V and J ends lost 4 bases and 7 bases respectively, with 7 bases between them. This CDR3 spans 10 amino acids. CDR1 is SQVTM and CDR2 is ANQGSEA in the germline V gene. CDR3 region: CSVGDGEAFF. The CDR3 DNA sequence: TGCAGCGTTGGGGACGGTGAAGCTTTCTTT.

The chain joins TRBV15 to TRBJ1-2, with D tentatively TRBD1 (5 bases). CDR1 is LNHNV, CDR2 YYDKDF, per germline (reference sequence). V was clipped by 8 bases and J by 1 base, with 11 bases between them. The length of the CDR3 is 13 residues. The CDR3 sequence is CATGANHNYGYTF. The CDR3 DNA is TGTGCCACCGGGGCTAATCATAACTATGGCTACACCTTC.

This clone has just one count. CDR3 region: CASSGSDYRNSPLHF. CDR3 DNA: TGTGCCAGCAGCGGGTCCGACTATCGTAATTCACCCCTCCACTTT. The J gene is TRBJ1-6, the V gene TRBV25-1; D remains ambiguous. Deletions cut 6 bases from V and 6 bases from J, with 15 bases between. The CDR3 consists of 15 residues. Germline V gene sequence: CDR1 MGHDK, CDR2 SYGVNS.

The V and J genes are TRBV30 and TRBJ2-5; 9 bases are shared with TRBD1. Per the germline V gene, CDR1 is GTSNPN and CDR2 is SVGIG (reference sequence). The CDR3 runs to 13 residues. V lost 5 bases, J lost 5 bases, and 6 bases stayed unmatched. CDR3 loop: CAWDRGSRETQYF. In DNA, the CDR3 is TGTGCCTGGGACAGGGGGTCTCGGGAGACCCAGTACTTC.

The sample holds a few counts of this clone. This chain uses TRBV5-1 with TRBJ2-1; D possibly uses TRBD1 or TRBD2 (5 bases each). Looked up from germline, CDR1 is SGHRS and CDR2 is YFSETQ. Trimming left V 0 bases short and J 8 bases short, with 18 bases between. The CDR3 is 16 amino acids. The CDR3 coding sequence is TGCGCCAGCAGCTTGGGACCCAGCCCGAGGGGCGATGAGCAGTTCTTC. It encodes CASSLGPSPRGDEQFF.

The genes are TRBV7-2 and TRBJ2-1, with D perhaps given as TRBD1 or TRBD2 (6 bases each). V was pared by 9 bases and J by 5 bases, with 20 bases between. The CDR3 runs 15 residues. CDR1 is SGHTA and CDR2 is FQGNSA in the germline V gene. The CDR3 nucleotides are TGTGCCAGAACTCAAGGGGGAAGCGGGCACAATGAGCAGTTCTTC. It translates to CARTQGGSGHNEQFF.

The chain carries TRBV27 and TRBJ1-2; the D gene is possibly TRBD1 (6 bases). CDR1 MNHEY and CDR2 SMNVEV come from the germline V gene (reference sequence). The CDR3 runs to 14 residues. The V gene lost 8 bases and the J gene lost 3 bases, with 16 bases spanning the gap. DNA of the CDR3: TGTGCCAGCTGTGAGACGGGGGCTCACTATGGCTACACCTTC. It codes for CASCETGAHYGYTF.

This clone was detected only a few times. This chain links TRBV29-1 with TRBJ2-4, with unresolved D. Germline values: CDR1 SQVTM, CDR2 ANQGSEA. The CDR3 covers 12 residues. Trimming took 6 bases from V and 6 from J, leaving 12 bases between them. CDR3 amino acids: CSVRVAGNIQYF. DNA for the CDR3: TGCAGCGTAAGGGTAGCCGGAAACATTCAGTACTTC.